This TCR beta chain came from a study of T-cell reconstitution after alpha-beta-depleted transplantation in children. This sample's TCRbeta library carried unique molecular identifier barcodes. TCRdb passed the PCR reads through MiXCR, listing each CDR3 protein once. The repertoire holds 300,000 to 400,000 distinct CDR3 sequences, with around 25% as singletons. This clonotype was picked up a small number of times. V was pared by 1 base and J by 3 bases, with 19 bases between. Germline loops: CDR1 SGHKS, CDR2 YYEKEE (reference sequence). The CDR3 is 17 amino acids. The sequencing here drew on PBMCs, mostly from graft donor cells, taken 180 days after TCRalphabeta/CD19-depleted stem cell transplant. The J gene is TRBJ2-5, the V gene TRBV5-5; D is unresolved. The TCR comes from a male patient younger than 18 who had a stem cell transplant for acute lymphoblastic leukemia, so the T cells may come from the graft donor. CDR3 DNA: TGTGCCAGCAGCTTGACTCTTCGGGCTTATCCCGAAGAGACCCAGTACTTC. Translated: CASSLTLRAYPEETQYF.